The next 14 T cell receptor beta chains were all read from a single sample in a study of cytomegalovirus exposure and HLA in healthy donors. The PCR employed 60 Vbeta primers together with 13 Jbeta primers. Only in-frame clones appear in the TCRdb table, and some are missing; sequencing was by immunoSEQ multiplex PCR. This sample has fewer than 90,000 clones, with 75% to 80% found just once. Material for sequencing was PBMCs. The source is a female donor in good health and CMV-seronegative.

J is TRBJ2-7 and V is TRBV19, with 8 bases fitting TRBD2. The CDR3 has 15 residues. V lost 5 bases, J lost 8 bases, and 14 bases stayed unmatched. Germline lookup yields CDR1 LNHDA and CDR2 SQIVND (reference sequence). CDR3 amino acids: CASSLLGGALAQQYF. The CDR3 nucleotides read TGTGCCAGTAGTCTCCTCGGGGGGGCCCTAGCGCAGCAGTACTTC.

This chain connects TRBV6-1 to TRBJ1-3, with 7 bases that match TRBD1. The V gene's germline CDR1 is MNHNS and CDR2 SASEGT. V dropped 7 bases and J dropped 2; count of bases not matched to a gene: 5. This CDR3 comprises 14 residues. The CDR3 here is CASTTDRAGNTIYF. The CDR3 DNA reads TGTGCCAGCACTACCGACAGGGCTGGAAACACCATATATTTT.

This clone was detected a few times. The V call is TRBV5-4, the J call TRBJ1-4, with a possible D match to TRBD1 (5 bases). CDR3 length: 16 amino acids. The germline V gene encodes CDR1 SGHNT and CDR2 YYREEE (reference sequence). V was clipped by 1 base and J by 4 bases, with 14 bases between them. The CDR3, as DNA: TGTGCCAGCAGCTTGACTCAGGGTCAGAGTAATGAAAAACTGTTTTTT. Translating gives CASSLTQGQSNEKLFF.

A remark on this clone: This sample also contains other DNA sequences that code for the same CDR3. V and J are TRBV18 and TRBJ2-3; D gene unclear. The CDR3 sequence is 13 residues long. CDR1 is KGHSH and CDR2 is LQKENI in the germline V gene. V shed 0 bases and J shed 3 bases, with 4 bases lying between them. CDR3 sequence reads: CASSPPSTDTQYF. Written as DNA, the CDR3 is TGTGCCAGCTCACCACCGTCTACAGATACGCAGTATTTT.

This clone occurred once. The chain joins TRBV5-8 to TRBJ2-5, with 7 bases fitting TRBD1. CDR3 length equals 15 residues. Trimming removed 3 bases from V and 2 bases from J; junction bases left unmatched: 7. Germline values: CDR1 SGHTS, CDR2 YDEGEE. CDR3 amino acids: CASSSLTGWQETQYF. The CDR3 DNA sequence: TGTGCCAGCAGCTCCTTGACAGGGTGGCAAGAGACCCAGTACTTC.

This rearrangement joins TRBV2 to TRBJ1-2, with 9 bases that match TRBD1. CDR1 SNHLY and CDR2 FYNNEI come from the germline V gene. This CDR3 is 17 amino acids long. The V gene end was trimmed by 4 bases and the J gene end by 4 bases; junction bases not matched to a gene: 13. CDR3 loop: CASSAPGQGVWSYGYTF. The CDR3, as DNA: TGTGCCAGCAGTGCGCCGGGACAGGGAGTCTGGAGCTATGGCTACACCTTC.

The chain couples TRBV5-1 to TRBJ2-1; 11 bases line up with TRBD2. CDR1 and CDR2 from the germline V gene are SGHRS and YFSETQ. The CDR3 contains 15 residues. The J segment lost 6 bases and the V segment lost 4 bases, leaving 6 bases of the junction unmatched. CDR3 in DNA: TGCGCCAGCAGCCTACCTGGGACTAGCGGCAATGAGCAGTTCTTC. The encoded protein is CASSLPGTSGNEQFF.

The rearrangement links TRBV9 to TRBJ1-3, with D possibly TRBD1 on 6 matching bases. CDR3 length: 14 amino acids. The germline gives CDR1 SGDLS, CDR2 YYNGEE. V lost 0 bases and J 2 bases, leaving 6 bases between the germline ends. In DNA form, the CDR3 reads TGTGCCAGCAGCGTAGAGGGGGCTGGAAACACCATATATTTT. Its translation is CASSVEGAGNTIYF.

The rearrangement uses TRBV11-3 and TRBJ1-5; D is uncertain. V gave up 10 bases and J gave up 5 bases, with 3 bases separating them. This CDR3 has 9 residues. Germline CDR1 is SGHNT and CDR2 is YENEEA. The CDR3 here is CATDQPQHF. CDR3 nucleotide sequence: TGTGCCACGGATCAGCCCCAGCATTTT.

The V gene is TRBV27, the J gene TRBJ1-1; tentatively, D is TRBD1 (5 bases). CDR1 MNHEY and CDR2 SMNVEV come from the germline V gene (reference sequence). The V gene lost 6 bases and the J gene lost 4 bases, with 18 bases spanning the gap. This CDR3 spans 15 amino acids. Here the CDR3 reads CASSARRGLGTEAFF. CDR3 nucleotide sequence: TGTGCCAGCAGCGCCCGACGGGGGTTGGGCACTGAAGCTTTCTTT.

The CDR3 protein is CASSLGGDREAFF. DNA for the CDR3: TGTGCCAGCAGCTTAGGTGGGGACAGAGAGGCTTTCTTT. The V call is TRBV11-3, the J call TRBJ1-1; 7 bases align to TRBD1. The ends lost 1 base at V and 11 bases at J; junction bases unmatched: 7. The CDR3 extends over 13 amino acids. Germline-derived CDR1 and CDR2 are SGHNT and YENEEA.

This chain links TRBV9 with TRBJ2-3; 11 nucleotides match TRBD2. From germline, CDR1 is SGDLS and CDR2 YYNGEE. The CDR3 is 17 amino acids. V shed 0 bases and J 1 base; nucleotides not matched to a gene: 4. The CDR3 loop reads CASSVEASGGRTDTQYF. The CDR3, as DNA: TGTGCCAGCAGCGTAGAGGCTAGCGGGGGGCGCACAGATACGCAGTATTTT.

The rearrangement uses TRBV10-2 and TRBJ2-3; D perhaps matches TRBD1 (5 bases). Trimming pared 2 bases from V and 2 bases from J, leaving 11 bases between. CDR3 length: 15 amino acids. The germline V gene encodes CDR1 WSHSY and CDR2 SAAADI. In DNA form, the CDR3 reads TGCGCCAGCAGTGAGAGTGGCAGGGCCACAGATACGCAGTATTTT. Encoded protein: CASSESGRATDTQYF.

The chain uses TRBV7-9 and TRBJ1-3; D not resolved. V lost 1 base and J 4 bases, leaving 11 bases between the germline ends. CDR1 SEHNR and CDR2 FQNEAQ come from the germline V gene (reference sequence). The CDR3 contains 15 residues. The CDR3 protein is CASSLGPGSGNTIYF. The CDR3 DNA reads as TGTGCCAGCAGCTTAGGGCCGGGTTCCGGAAACACCATATATTTT.